Following are 9 T cell receptor beta chains from one sample sequenced in a study of T-cell memory formation after mild COVID-19. TCRdb called the 5' RACE reads again in MiXCR, with one record for every CDR3 protein. Of roughly 250,000 distinct CDR3 sequences in the sample, 16% were seen once. The sequencing sample was made of PBMCs or a T cell subset sorted from them (not recorded which). All receptors come from a man younger than 35 who had mild COVID-19 (a few samples of this study predate the infection). Cell type and time point are not known.

This clonotype was seen more than once but under ten times. The V gene is TRBV29-1, the J gene TRBJ2-3, with a weak D call TRBD2 (6 bases). CDR1 SQVTM and CDR2 ANQGSEA come from the germline V gene. The V end lost 6 bases, the J end lost 3 bases, and 19 bases lay between the germline ends. The CDR3 runs 15 residues. As DNA, the CDR3 is TGCAGCGTGGGACCCGAATCGGGGAGGACAGATACGCAGTATTTT. It yields the protein CSVGPESGRTDTQYF.

The chain carries TRBV7-6 and TRBJ2-1; 7 bases match TRBD1. The germline CDR1 and CDR2 sequences are SGHVS and FNYEAQ. Trimming at V came to 5 bases and at J to 6 bases, leaving 10 bases not matched to a gene. The CDR3 runs to 15 residues. The CDR3 loop reads CASSTWTGRGNEQFF. As DNA, the CDR3 is TGTGCCAGCAGCACCTGGACAGGTCGAGGCAATGAGCAGTTCTTC.

This chain links TRBV9 with TRBJ2-7, with 10 bases aligning to TRBD1. This CDR3 region has 15 residues. Trimming removed 3 bases from V and 2 bases from J; junction bases left unmatched: 5. From germline, CDR1 is SGDLS and CDR2 YYNGEE. Written as DNA, the CDR3 is TGTGCCAGCAGCGCGCAAGACAGGGGGCCCTACGAGCAGTACTTC. Residues: CASSAQDRGPYEQYF.

The gene calls are TRBV20-1 and TRBJ2-3; 9 nucleotides match TRBD2. Germline values: CDR1 DFQATT, CDR2 SNEGSKA (reference sequence). The CDR3 is 15 amino acids. The V gene end was trimmed by 3 bases and the J gene end by 4 bases; junction bases not matched to a gene: 8. The CDR3 reads CSASLTSGAADTQYF. DNA for the CDR3: TGCAGTGCTAGCCTGACTAGCGGAGCCGCAGATACGCAGTATTTT.

This clonotype was seen only once. The genes are TRBV6-1 and TRBJ2-3, with D perhaps TRBD2 (7 bases). V was shortened by 5 bases and J by 6 bases, with 15 bases between the two germline ends. Germline values: CDR1 MNHNS, CDR2 SASEGT. The CDR3 runs to 14 residues. CDR3 loop: CASSSRGAADTQYF. The DNA for the CDR3 is TGTGCCAGCAGTTCCCGGGGGGCCGCGGATACGCAGTATTTT.

The table lists this clonotype with many counts. V usage is TRBV5-1 and J usage is TRBJ1-1; 7 nucleotides agree with TRBD1. J was trimmed by 6 bases and V by 0 bases; bases with no gene match: 5. The CDR3 contains 14 residues. The germline CDR1 and CDR2 sequences are SGHRS and YFSETQ. CDR3 coding DNA: TGCGCCAGCAGCTTGGAGGGGGCGGCGGCTGAAGCTTTCTTT. Protein sequence: CASSLEGAAAEAFF.

There are a few counts of this clonotype. V and J are TRBV21-1 and TRBJ2-7; TRBD1, the table's D call, lacks a check against the DNA. TRBV21-1 is a known pseudogene. The CDR3 runs to 16 residues. In nucleotides, the CDR3 is TGTGCCAGCAGTAGGGGGGGGACCCGGTTCCCCTACGAGCAGTACTTC. It yields the protein CASSRGGTRFPYEQYF.

This clonotype was seen more than once but under ten times. The V call is TRBV4-3, the J call TRBJ1-2, with 9 positions matching TRBD1. CDR3 length: 16 residues. With V trimmed by 1 base and J by 4 bases, 7 bases remained unmatched. Germline values: CDR1 LGHNA, CDR2 YSLEER. CDR3 nucleotides: TGCGCCAGCAGCCAAGTTTTCCGGGACAGGGCCTATGGCTACACCTTC. Its translation is CASSQVFRDRAYGYTF.

The gene calls are TRBV4-3 and TRBJ2-7; D not resolved. In germline, CDR1 is LGHNA, CDR2 YSLEER. Deletions cut 2 bases from V and 5 bases from J, with 13 bases between. The CDR3 consists of 14 residues. The DNA for the CDR3 is TGCGCCAGCAGCCAAAGGGTGGGTGCCCACGAGCAGTACTTC. Protein sequence: CASSQRVGAHEQYF.